This record looks at one TCR beta chain sequence and its context. No antigen is known for it. This entry comes from a study of long-term antiretroviral therapy in people with HIV. Specimens carried roughly 0.9-10 million cryopreserved PBMC before DNA extraction. The immunoSEQ assay was v3.0, run at survey level. Per sample, sequencing targeted about 40,000-50,000 T-cell genomes. Profiling relied on immunoSEQ multiplex PCR, and the TCRdb table lists in-frame clones only, not all of them. The table has roughly 32,000 clones, 85% seen once; the top ten hold roughly 4.4%. Overall study findings and caveats: Drawn between about 2003 and 2017, the blood was possibly obtained under older ART regimens.

The input for sequencing was unsorted PBMCs, taken approximately 3.3 years after starting antiretroviral therapy. The clonotype originates from a man between 18 and 29 years old with HIV.

This chain's CDR3 is CASDQGRGRLTEAFF. DNA for the CDR3: TGTGCCAGCGACCAGGGCAGGGGGAGACTGACCGAAGCTTTCTTT. The rearrangement uses TRBV2 and TRBJ1-1, with 7 bases lining up with TRBD1. The CDR3 runs to 15 residues. The V and J ends lost 8 bases and 8 bases, in that order; junction bases with no gene match: 17. The germline V gene encodes CDR1 SNHLY and CDR2 FYNNEI.